This T cell receptor (beta chain) was sequenced during a study of pediatric ulcerative colitis (dated by TCRdb to the late 2010s). Background on the whole study: Among the ulcerative colitis patients, about seven had pancolitis and two had left-sided colitis, and histology in every patient was consistent with ulcerative colitis. Nine newly diagnosed, treatment-naive pediatric ulcerative colitis patients and a few non-IBD control children each provided paired blood and rectal samples. By Pediatric Ulcerative Colitis Activity Index, two patients had mild disease, four had moderate disease and three had acute severe colitis.

With respect to this clone: Its antigen is still unknown. Per-base qualities were not stored, and no clone one base away is much larger.

Using the immunoSEQ TRB Survey service, rearranged CDR3 beta regions were amplified from genomic DNA with multiplex V and J primers. To keep sequencing depth equal across samples, survey-level depth of up to 500,000 reads per sample was applied. Libraries were purified and pooled, and sequencing was performed on Illumina technology. Regarding the original processing steps: immunoSEQ online tools were used for productive clonality, sample overlap, pairwise scatters, CDR3 beta length, V/D/J gene usage and productiveness. Calculated diversity was defined as the number of unique rearrangements divided by total templates times 100, and Shannon and Simpson indices were additionally computed. Z-score normalized data were analyzed by principal component analysis with the R prcomp function and the ggbiplot package. Morisita's index was used to measure clonal overlap between blood and rectum within each subject. The clones in this table, taken by TCRdb from immuneACCESS, are in-frame only. Not every clone is retained; where verified, under half of the shortfall comes from an unresolved V gene, and the cause of the rest is unknown. V and J calls and clone size are as listed in that table; D and trimming were resolved from the DNA. The sample contains over 30,000 clones, roughly 81% of them found a single time. 1.1% of the sample is in the top ten clones.

One to two pinch biopsies were taken from the rectum for research during colonoscopy. Ulcerative colitis patients had received no immunosuppressive medication before the diagnostic colonoscopy. Rectal biopsies were digested with proteinase K before DNA isolation. The Wizard kit (Promega) was used to extract genomic DNA from both blood and intestinal samples. Findings and caveats that apply to the study as a whole: With only four individuals, the healthy control group was small. T cells from blood may have been included in the rectal pinch biopsies, particularly in patients with overt colitis. A couple of rectal CDR3 clonotypes were present in all ulcerative colitis patients and in none of the controls. A couple of patients' blood samples yielded substantially fewer templates for technical reasons and were excluded from blood-rectal overlap analysis. Features of the rectal repertoire distinguished controls, mild-moderate colitis patients and acute severe colitis patients, and in acute severe colitis rectal diversity was lower because of clonal expansions. Because repertoires were derived from total lymphocyte DNA, patterns in rare subsets such as regulatory T cells may not have been reflected. Significantly higher autologous blood-rectal clonal overlap was found in ulcerative colitis patients than in controls, which suggested increased T cell trafficking to inflamed tissue.

CDR1 and CDR2, per the germline V gene, are SGDLS and YYNGEE. V is reduced by 2 bases and J by 5 bases, leaving a spacing of 10 bases between them. From the cysteine through the phenylalanine, the CDR3 covers 13 amino acids. Just CDR3 DNA is preserved here, 39 bases in frame from base 1. The chain joins TRBV9 to TRBJ1-1; the D gene is not confidently resolved. The TCR comes from a boy younger than 18 with mild ulcerative colitis. Sequences were obtained from gut tissue. The CDR3 reads as follows: CASSVARETEAFF. The DNA reads as follows: TGTGCCAGCAGCGTTGCGAGGGAAACTGAAGCTTTCTTT.